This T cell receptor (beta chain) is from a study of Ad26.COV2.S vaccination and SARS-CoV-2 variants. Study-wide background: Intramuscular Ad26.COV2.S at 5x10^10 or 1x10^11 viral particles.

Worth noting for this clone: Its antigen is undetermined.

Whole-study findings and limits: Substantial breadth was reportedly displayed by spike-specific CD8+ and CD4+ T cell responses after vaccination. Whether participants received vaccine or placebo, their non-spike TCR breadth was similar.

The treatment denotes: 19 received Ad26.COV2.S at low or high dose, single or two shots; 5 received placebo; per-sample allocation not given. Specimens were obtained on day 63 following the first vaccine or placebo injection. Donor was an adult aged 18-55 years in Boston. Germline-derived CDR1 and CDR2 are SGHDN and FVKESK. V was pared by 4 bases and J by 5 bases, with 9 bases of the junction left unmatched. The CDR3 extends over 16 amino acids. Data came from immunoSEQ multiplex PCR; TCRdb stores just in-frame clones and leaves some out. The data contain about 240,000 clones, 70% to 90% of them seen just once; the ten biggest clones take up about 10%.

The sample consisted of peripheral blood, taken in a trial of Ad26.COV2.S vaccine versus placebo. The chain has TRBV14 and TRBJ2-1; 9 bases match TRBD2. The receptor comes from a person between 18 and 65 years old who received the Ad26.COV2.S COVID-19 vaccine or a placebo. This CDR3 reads CASSPLGLAGNNEQFF. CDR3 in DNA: TGTGCCAGCAGCCCACTGGGGCTAGCGGGGAACAATGAGCAGTTCTTC.